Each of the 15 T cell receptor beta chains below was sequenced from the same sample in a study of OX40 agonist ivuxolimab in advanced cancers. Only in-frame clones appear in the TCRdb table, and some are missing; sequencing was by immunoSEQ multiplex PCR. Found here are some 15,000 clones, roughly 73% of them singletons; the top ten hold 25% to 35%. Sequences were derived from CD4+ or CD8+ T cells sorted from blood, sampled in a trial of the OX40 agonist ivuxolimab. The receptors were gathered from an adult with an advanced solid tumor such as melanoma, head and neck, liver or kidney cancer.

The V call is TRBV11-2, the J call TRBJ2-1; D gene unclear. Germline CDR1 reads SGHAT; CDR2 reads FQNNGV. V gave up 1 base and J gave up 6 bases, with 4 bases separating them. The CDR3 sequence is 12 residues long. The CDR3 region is CASSLGVNEQFF. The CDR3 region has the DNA TGTGCCAGCAGCTTAGGCGTCAATGAGCAGTTCTTC.

In DNA form, the CDR3 reads TGTGCCAGCAGGTCACAGGGACTCTCTGGAAACACCATATATTTT. This translates into CASRSQGLSGNTIYF. The gene calls are TRBV28 and TRBJ1-3; the D gene is possibly TRBD1 (6 bases). Trimming removed 6 bases from V and 0 bases from J, with 12 bases in between. The CDR3 consists of 15 residues. Germline assignment: CDR1 MDHEN and CDR2 SYDVKM.

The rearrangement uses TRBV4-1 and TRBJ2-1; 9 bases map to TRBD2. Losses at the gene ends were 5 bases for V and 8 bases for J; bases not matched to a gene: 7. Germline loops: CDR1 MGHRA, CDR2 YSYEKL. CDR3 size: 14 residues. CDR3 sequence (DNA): TGCGCCAGCAGCTCGAGCGGGGGGTCTGATGAGCAGTTCTTC. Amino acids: CASSSSGGSDEQFF.

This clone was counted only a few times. CDR3 protein: CASSDGTSGIYNEQFF. In DNA form, the CDR3 reads TGTGCCAGCAGTGACGGGACTAGCGGCATTTACAATGAGCAGTTCTTC. The genes are TRBV6-4 and TRBJ2-1, with TRBD2 matching 11 bases. The CDR3 loop spans 16 amino acids. Germline lookup yields CDR1 MRHNA and CDR2 SNTAGT. V shed 2 bases, J shed 4 bases, and the junction held 4 bases outside the gene matches.

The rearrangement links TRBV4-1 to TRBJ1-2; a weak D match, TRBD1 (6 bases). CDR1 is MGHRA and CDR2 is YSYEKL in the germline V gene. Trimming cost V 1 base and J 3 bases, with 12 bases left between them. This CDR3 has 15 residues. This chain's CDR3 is CASSQATGQDYGYTF. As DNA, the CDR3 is TGCGCCAGCAGCCAAGCAACGGGACAAGACTATGGCTACACCTTC.

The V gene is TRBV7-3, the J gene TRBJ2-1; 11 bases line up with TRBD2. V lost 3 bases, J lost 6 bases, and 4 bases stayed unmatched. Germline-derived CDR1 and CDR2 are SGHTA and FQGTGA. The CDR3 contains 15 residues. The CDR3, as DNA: TGTGCCAGCAGCTTCGGACTAGCGGGCTTCAATGAGCAGTTCTTC. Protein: CASSFGLAGFNEQFF.

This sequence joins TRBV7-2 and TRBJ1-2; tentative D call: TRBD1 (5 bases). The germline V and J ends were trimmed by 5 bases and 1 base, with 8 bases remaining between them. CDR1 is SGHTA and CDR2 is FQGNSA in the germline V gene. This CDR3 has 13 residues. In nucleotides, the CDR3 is TGTGCCAGCAGCCAGGGAGTTAACTATGGCTACACCTTC. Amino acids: CASSQGVNYGYTF.

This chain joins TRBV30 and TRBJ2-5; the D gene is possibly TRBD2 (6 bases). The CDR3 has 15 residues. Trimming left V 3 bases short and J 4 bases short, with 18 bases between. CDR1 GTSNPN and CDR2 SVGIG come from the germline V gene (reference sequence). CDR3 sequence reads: CAWSPLREFGETQYF. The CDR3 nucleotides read TGTGCCTGGAGCCCTCTCCGGGAGTTTGGAGAGACCCAGTACTTC.

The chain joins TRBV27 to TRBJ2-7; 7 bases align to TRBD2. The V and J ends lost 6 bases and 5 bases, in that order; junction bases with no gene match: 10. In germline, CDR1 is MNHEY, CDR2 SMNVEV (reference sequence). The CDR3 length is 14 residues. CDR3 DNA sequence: TGTGCCAGCAGCCCACGGGGGAGGGTCCACGAGCAGTACTTC. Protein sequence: CASSPRGRVHEQYF.

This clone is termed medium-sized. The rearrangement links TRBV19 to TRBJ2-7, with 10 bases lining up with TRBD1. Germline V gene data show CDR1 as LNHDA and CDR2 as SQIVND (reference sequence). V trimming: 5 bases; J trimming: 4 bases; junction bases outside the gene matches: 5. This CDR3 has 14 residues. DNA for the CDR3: TGTGCCAGTAGTTTGACAGGGGGCGGTTACGAGCAGTACTTC. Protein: CASSLTGGGYEQYF.

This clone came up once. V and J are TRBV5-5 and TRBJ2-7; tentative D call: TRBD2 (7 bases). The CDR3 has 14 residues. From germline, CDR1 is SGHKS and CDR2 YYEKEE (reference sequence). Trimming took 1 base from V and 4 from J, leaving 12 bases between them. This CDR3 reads CASSLWGGNYEQYF. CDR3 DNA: TGTGCCAGCAGCTTGTGGGGGGGCAATTACGAGCAGTACTTC.

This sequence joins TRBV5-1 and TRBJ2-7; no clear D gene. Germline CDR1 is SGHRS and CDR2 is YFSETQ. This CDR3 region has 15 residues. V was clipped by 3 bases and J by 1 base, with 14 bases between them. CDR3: CASSWEPLLSYEQYF. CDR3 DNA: TGCGCCAGCAGCTGGGAACCCCTCCTTTCCTACGAGCAGTACTTC.

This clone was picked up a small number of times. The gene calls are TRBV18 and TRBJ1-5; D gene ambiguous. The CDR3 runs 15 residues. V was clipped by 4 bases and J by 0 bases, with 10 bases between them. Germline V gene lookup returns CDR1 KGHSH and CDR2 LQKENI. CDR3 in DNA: TGTGCCAGCTCACACATTACAGATAGCAATCAGCCCCAGCATTTT. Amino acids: CASSHITDSNQPQHF.

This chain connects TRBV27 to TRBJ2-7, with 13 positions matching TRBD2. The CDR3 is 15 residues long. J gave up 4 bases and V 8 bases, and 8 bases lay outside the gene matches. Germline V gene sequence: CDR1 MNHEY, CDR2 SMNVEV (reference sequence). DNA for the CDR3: TGTGCCAGCGCCTGGACTAGCGGGAGAGTATACGAGCAGTACTTC. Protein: CASAWTSGRVYEQYF.

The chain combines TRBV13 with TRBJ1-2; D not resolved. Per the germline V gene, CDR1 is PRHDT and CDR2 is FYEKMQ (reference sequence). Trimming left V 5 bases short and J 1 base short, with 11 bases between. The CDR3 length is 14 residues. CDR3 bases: TGTGCCAGCAGCCTGGGGAGGGATAACTATGGCTACACCTTC. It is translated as CASSLGRDNYGYTF. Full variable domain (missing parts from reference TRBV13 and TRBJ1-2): AAGVIQSPRHLIKEKRETATLKCYPIPRHDTVYWYQQGPGQDPQFLISFYEKMQSDKGSIPDRFSAQQFSDYHSELNMSSLELGDSALYFCASSLGRDNYGYTFGSGTRLTVV.